Listed below are T cell receptor beta chains from one sample, sequenced in a study of shared clonotypes between healthy human individuals. This table comes from immunoSEQ multiplex PCR, and its TCRdb copy is limited to in-frame clones, with some not included. The table lists over 2 million clones, around 90% of them singletons. The sample was naive CD4+ T cells from PBMCs. The receptors here all came from a man aged 18 to 29 in good health. Some clones in this sample may be carry-over from other donors' samples. CDR3s include the opening cysteine and the closing phenylalanine or tryptophan. Each record gives: J gene, V gene, clone size, D gene, CDR3 protein, CDR3 DNA. The D gene is left open where the match is weak. For some rows the clone size is stated as once, few or many, or as a class when expanded; others skip it.

j_gene: TRBJ1-2; v_gene: TRBV7-2; abundance: NA; d_gene: NA; CDR3aa: CASSTPGHQSGYTF; CDR3nt: TGTGCCAGCAGCACCCCGGGCCATCAGTCTGGCTACACCTTC
j_gene: TRBJ1-6; v_gene: TRBV7-2; abundance: NA; d_gene: NA; CDR3aa: CASSGTATGGGSPLHF; CDR3nt: TGTGCCAGCAGCGGTACGGCGACCGGGGGAGGGTCACCCCTCCACTTT
j_gene: TRBJ1-2; v_gene: TRBV28; abundance: NA; d_gene: TRBD1; CDR3aa: CASSSPGQGPTGYTF; CDR3nt: TGTGCCAGCAGTTCCCCTGGACAGGGTCCTACCGGCTACACCTTC
j_gene: TRBJ2-3; v_gene: TRBV14; abundance: NA; d_gene: NA; CDR3aa: CASSPMGLDTQYF; CDR3nt: TGTGCCAGCAGCCCCATGGGATTAGATACGCAGTATTTT
j_gene: TRBJ2-1; v_gene: TRBV20-1; abundance: NA; d_gene: NA; CDR3aa: CSASRFGEQFF; CDR3nt: TGCAGTGCTAGTCGTTTTGGGGAGCAGTTCTTC
j_gene: TRBJ1-1; v_gene: TRBV2; abundance: NA; d_gene: NA; CDR3aa: CASSDGEAFF; CDR3nt: TGTGCCAGCAGTGATGGTGAAGCTTTCTTT
j_gene: TRBJ2-2; v_gene: TRBV27; abundance: NA; d_gene: TRBD2; CDR3aa: CASSLFRTSGNTGELFF; CDR3nt: TGTGCCAGCAGTTTATTTCGGACTAGCGGGAACACCGGGGAGCTGTTTTTT
j_gene: TRBJ2-7; v_gene: TRBV7-9; abundance: once; d_gene: TRBD2; CDR3aa: CASSFGLAGVDEQYF; CDR3nt: TGTGCCAGCAGCTTCGGCCTAGCGGGAGTTGACGAGCAGTACTTC
j_gene: TRBJ2-1; v_gene: TRBV5-1; abundance: NA; d_gene: TRBD2; CDR3aa: CASSLLAGGHNEQFF; CDR3nt: TGCGCCAGCAGCTTACTAGCGGGAGGGCATAATGAGCAGTTCTTC
j_gene: TRBJ2-1; v_gene: TRBV11-2; abundance: NA; d_gene: NA; CDR3aa: CASSLERYNEQFF; CDR3nt: TGTGCCAGCAGCTTAGAGAGGTACAATGAGCAGTTCTTC
j_gene: TRBJ2-3; v_gene: TRBV27; abundance: NA; d_gene: NA; CDR3aa: CASSFDYSADTQYF; CDR3nt: TGTGCCAGCAGTTTCGACTATAGCGCAGATACGCAGTATTTT
j_gene: TRBJ1-2; v_gene: TRBV28; abundance: few; d_gene: NA; CDR3aa: CASSRGHPDRANYGYTF; CDR3nt: TGTGCCAGCAGCCGAGGCCACCCCGACAGAGCTAACTATGGCTACACCTTC
j_gene: TRBJ2-5; v_gene: TRBV7-2; abundance: NA; d_gene: NA; CDR3aa: CASSLEPGPWETQYF; CDR3nt: TGTGCCAGCAGCTTAGAACCGGGACCGTGGGAGACCCAGTACTTC
j_gene: TRBJ2-1; v_gene: TRBV4-3; abundance: NA; d_gene: TRBD2; CDR3aa: CASSTGVAGGMDEQFF; CDR3nt: TGCGCCAGCAGCACCGGGGTAGCGGGAGGTATGGATGAGCAGTTCTTC
j_gene: TRBJ2-5; v_gene: TRBV9; abundance: NA; d_gene: NA; CDR3aa: CASSQGQETQYF; CDR3nt: TGTGCCAGCAGTCAGGGCCAAGAGACCCAGTACTTC
j_gene: TRBJ2-3; v_gene: TRBV5-1; abundance: NA; d_gene: NA; CDR3aa: CASSLGRLSTDTQYF; CDR3nt: TGCGCCAGCAGTCTAGGCCGGCTAAGCACAGATACGCAGTATTTT
j_gene: TRBJ1-2; v_gene: TRBV7-2; abundance: once; d_gene: NA; CDR3aa: CASSLFRENYGYTF; CDR3nt: TGTGCCAGCAGCTTATTCAGGGAAAACTATGGCTACACCTTC
j_gene: TRBJ1-2; v_gene: TRBV2; abundance: NA; d_gene: NA; CDR3aa: CASSGQGYGYTF; CDR3nt: TGTGCCAGCAGTGGGCAGGGATATGGCTACACCTTC
j_gene: TRBJ1-5; v_gene: TRBV7-2; abundance: NA; d_gene: NA; CDR3aa: CASSLGQTLSNQPQHF; CDR3nt: TGTGCCAGCAGCTTAGGGCAGACACTTAGCAATCAGCCCCAGCATTTT
j_gene: TRBJ1-1; v_gene: TRBV5-1; abundance: NA; d_gene: TRBD1; CDR3aa: CASSLDPTGSRTEAFF; CDR3nt: TGCGCCAGCAGCTTGGATCCGACAGGGTCGAGGACTGAAGCTTTCTTT
j_gene: TRBJ2-3; v_gene: TRBV7-2; abundance: NA; d_gene: NA; CDR3aa: CASSLVRAGVNTQYF; CDR3nt: TGTGCCAGCAGCTTAGTCCGAGCAGGGGTAAATACGCAGTATTTT
j_gene: TRBJ2-1; v_gene: TRBV6-1; abundance: NA; d_gene: NA; CDR3aa: CASSEIFGGGHEQFF; CDR3nt: TGTGCCAGCAGTGAAATTTTTGGAGGGGGACATGAGCAGTTCTTC
j_gene: TRBJ2-2; v_gene: TRBV6-1; abundance: NA; d_gene: TRBD2; CDR3aa: CASSELLAGMNTGELFF; CDR3nt: TGTGCCAGCAGTGAATTGCTAGCGGGGATGAACACCGGGGAGCTGTTTTTT
j_gene: TRBJ1-5; v_gene: TRBV28; abundance: NA; d_gene: NA; CDR3aa: CASSLWSDNQPQHF; CDR3nt: TGTGCCAGCAGTTTATGGTCGGACAATCAGCCCCAGCATTTT
j_gene: TRBJ1-2; v_gene: TRBV30; abundance: NA; d_gene: NA; CDR3aa: CAWSVGTGGYTF; CDR3nt: TGTGCCTGGAGTGTAGGGACTGGAGGCTACACCTTC
j_gene: TRBJ2-1; v_gene: TRBV10-3; abundance: NA; d_gene: TRBD2; CDR3aa: CAIVSPLAENPRSSYNEQFF; CDR3nt: TGTGCCATCGTATCTCCACTAGCGGAAAACCCACGGAGCTCCTACAATGAGCAGTTCTTC
j_gene: TRBJ2-5; v_gene: TRBV5-1; abundance: NA; d_gene: TRBD1; CDR3aa: CASSSVTGGETQYF; CDR3nt: TGCGCCAGCAGCTCGGTGACAGGGGGAGAGACCCAGTACTTC
j_gene: TRBJ1-2; v_gene: TRBV28; abundance: NA; d_gene: NA; CDR3aa: CASSLWSQAPGYTF; CDR3nt: TGTGCCAGCAGCCTGTGGTCTCAGGCGCCTGGCTACACCTTC
j_gene: TRBJ2-2; v_gene: TRBV18; abundance: few; d_gene: TRBD1; CDR3aa: CASSKDRLNTGELFF; CDR3nt: TGTGCCAGCTCAAAGGACAGGCTGAACACCGGGGAGCTGTTTTTT
j_gene: TRBJ2-6; v_gene: TRBV7-9; abundance: NA; d_gene: TRBD1; CDR3aa: CASSQGQGIRSGANVLTF; CDR3nt: TGTGCCAGCAGCCAGGGACAGGGGATTCGCTCTGGGGCCAACGTCCTGACTTTC
j_gene: TRBJ2-7; v_gene: TRBV6-5; abundance: NA; d_gene: NA; CDR3aa: CASSRTGRVSYEQYF; CDR3nt: TGTGCCAGCAGTCGAACCGGACGGGTCTCCTACGAGCAGTACTTC
j_gene: TRBJ2-1; v_gene: TRBV13; abundance: NA; d_gene: TRBD2; CDR3aa: CASRTTSARNNEQFF; CDR3nt: TGTGCCAGCAGGACTACTAGCGCGCGCAACAATGAGCAGTTCTTC
j_gene: TRBJ2-1; v_gene: TRBV2; abundance: NA; d_gene: NA; CDR3aa: CASNYLASYNEQFF; CDR3nt: TGTGCCAGCAATTACCTAGCGAGTTACAATGAGCAGTTCTTC
j_gene: TRBJ2-7; v_gene: TRBV30; abundance: few; d_gene: TRBD1; CDR3aa: CAWRLPGQGSYEQYF; CDR3nt: TGTGCCTGGAGGTTACCGGGACAGGGGTCCTACGAGCAGTACTTC
j_gene: TRBJ2-7; v_gene: TRBV6-1; abundance: once; d_gene: TRBD1; CDR3aa: CASRYRDRGREQYF; CDR3nt: TGTGCCAGCAGATACCGGGACAGGGGTCGAGAGCAGTACTTC
j_gene: TRBJ1-1; v_gene: TRBV6-1; abundance: NA; d_gene: NA; CDR3aa: CASSEGTRTEAFF; CDR3nt: TGTGCCAGCAGTGAAGGGACAAGGACTGAAGCTTTCTTT
j_gene: TRBJ2-6; v_gene: TRBV5-4; abundance: NA; d_gene: NA; CDR3aa: CASSSLLGSGANVLTF; CDR3nt: TGTGCCAGCAGCTCCTTACTTGGCTCTGGGGCCAACGTCCTGACTTTC